Sequencing of this T cell receptor beta chain was carried out in a study of Ad26.COV2.S vaccination and SARS-CoV-2 variants. The length of the CDR3 is 17 residues. V was cut by 1 base and J by 0 bases, with 15 bases left in between. CDR1 SEHNR and CDR2 FQNEAQ come from the germline V gene (reference sequence). Assay used: immunoSEQ multiplex PCR; TCRdb lists only in-frame clones, some missing. This table holds approximately 500,000 clones, roughly nine tenths found once. Treatment in this sample: around 19 received Ad26.COV2.S at low or high dose, single or two shots; about 5 received placebo; per-sample allocation not given. It was on day 63 after the first vaccine or placebo injection that samples were taken. Based in Boston, the donor was an adult of 18-55 years.

The sample consisted of peripheral blood, taken in a trial of Ad26.COV2.S vaccine versus placebo. The gene calls are TRBV7-9 and TRBJ1-2; the D gene is possibly TRBD1 (5 bases). The TCR comes from a person between 18 and 60 years old who received the Ad26.COV2.S COVID-19 vaccine or a placebo. Here the CDR3 DNA reads TGTGCCAGCAGCTTAGATGTTACAGGCGCTACTAACTATGGCTACACCTTC. It specifies CASSLDVTGATNYGYTF.